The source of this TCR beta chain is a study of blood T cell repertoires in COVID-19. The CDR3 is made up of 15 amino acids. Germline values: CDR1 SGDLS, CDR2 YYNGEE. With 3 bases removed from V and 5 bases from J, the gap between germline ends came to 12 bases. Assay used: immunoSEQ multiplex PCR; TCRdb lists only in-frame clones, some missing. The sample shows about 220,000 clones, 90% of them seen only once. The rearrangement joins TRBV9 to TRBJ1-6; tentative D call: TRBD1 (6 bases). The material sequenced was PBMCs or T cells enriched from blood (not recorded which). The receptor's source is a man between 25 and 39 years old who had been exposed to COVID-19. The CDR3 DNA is TGTGCCAGCAGCGCCGCAGGGGCCAATAATTCACCCCTCCACTTT. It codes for CASSAAGANNSPLHF. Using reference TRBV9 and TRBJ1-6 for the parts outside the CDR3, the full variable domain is DSGVTQTPKHLITATGQRVTLRCSPRSGDLSVYWYQQSLDQGLQFLIQYYNGEERAKGNILERFSAQQFPDLHSELNLSSLELGDSALYFCASSAAGANNSPLHFGNGTRLTVT.